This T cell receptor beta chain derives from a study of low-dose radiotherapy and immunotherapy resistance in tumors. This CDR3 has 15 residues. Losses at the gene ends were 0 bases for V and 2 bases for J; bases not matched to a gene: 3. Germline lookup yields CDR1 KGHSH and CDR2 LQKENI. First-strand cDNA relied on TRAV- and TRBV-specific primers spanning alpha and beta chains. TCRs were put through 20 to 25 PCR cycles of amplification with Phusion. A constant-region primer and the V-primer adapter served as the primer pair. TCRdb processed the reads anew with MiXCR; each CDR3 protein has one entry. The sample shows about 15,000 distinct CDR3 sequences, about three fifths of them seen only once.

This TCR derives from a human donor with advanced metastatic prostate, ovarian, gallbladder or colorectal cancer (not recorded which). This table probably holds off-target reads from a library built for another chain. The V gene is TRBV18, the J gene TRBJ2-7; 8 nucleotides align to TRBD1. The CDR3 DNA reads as TGTGCCAGCTCACCACCGTCACAGGGGGCCTACGAGCAGTACTTC. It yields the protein CASSPPSQGAYEQYF.